The 6 T cell receptor beta chains below were found in one sample sequenced in a study of blood T cells in healthy people across ages (dated by TCRdb to 2015 to 2017). Libraries were constructed by 5' RACE. For sequencing, an Illumina HiSeq 2500 was employed. A second about 7 to 11 cycle PCR used a sample-barcoded 5' primer and a J-beta primer mix. In-frame beta chains were kept once TCRdb had trimmed the public reads at Q25 with fastp and called clones with MiXCR. All rows with the same CDR3 protein become a single entry with the most common DNA and genes. This sample gives 1.5 million to 2 million distinct CDR3 sequences in total; approximately 30% of them show up just once. The ten largest account for about 8% of the sample. Sequenced material: blood. The origin of the receptors is a woman aged 30 to 39 in good health.

This clonotype occurred a few times. The rearrangement joins TRBV24-1 to TRBJ2-1; weak D call: TRBD1 (6 bases). The germline CDR1 and CDR2 sequences are KGHDR and SFDVKD. CDR3 size: 15 residues. Between the trimmed V and J ends, which lost 3 bases and 8 bases, there was a span of 16 bases. CDR3 protein: CATSDNRVRWDEQFF. Written as DNA, the CDR3 is TGTGCCACCAGTGATAACAGGGTTCGATGGGATGAGCAGTTCTTC.

As concerns this clonotype: The junction departs from the called germline gene at one end, perhaps through a read error. The V gene is TRBV7-2, the J gene TRBJ1-2, with D hard to call. This CDR3 is built from 12 residues. Germline assignment: CDR1 SGHTA and CDR2 FQGNSA. The CDR3 region has the DNA TGTGCCAGCAGCTTTGAAGCGGGAGGCTGCACCTTC. As protein: CASSFEAGGCTF. The full variable domain, completed using reference TRBV7-2 and TRBJ1-2, is GAGVSQSPSNKVTEKGKDVELRCDPISGHTALYWYRQSLGQGLEFLIYFQGNSAPDKSGLPSDRFSAERTGGSVSTLTIQRTQQEDSAVYLCASSFEAGGCTFGSGTRLTVV.

This clonotype came up a few times. The chain recombines TRBV4-1 with TRBJ1-5, with D tentatively TRBD1 (5 bases). V lost 4 bases, J lost 4 bases, and 20 bases lay in between. CDR3 length: 17 residues. Per germline, CDR1 MGHRA and CDR2 YSYEKL. The CDR3 DNA reads TGCGCCAGCAGCCGGGTGGTGTCACAGGCGACGAATCAGCCCCAGCATTTT. Translation gives CASSRVVSQATNQPQHF.

A few counts support this clonotype. The chain employs TRBV2 and TRBJ1-2; D is uncertain. The length of the CDR3 is 14 residues. Germline CDR1 reads SNHLY; CDR2 reads FYNNEI. V lost 6 bases and J 4 bases, leaving 15 bases between the germline ends. The CDR3 DNA reads TGTGCCAGCAGACCCTCGTCAACAGCCTATGGCTACACCTTC. It codes for CASRPSSTAYGYTF.

The rearrangement links TRBV5-5 to TRBJ2-7; maybe TRBD1 (6 bases). Trimming pared 4 bases from V and 3 bases from J, leaving 17 bases between. Germline V gene sequence: CDR1 SGHKS, CDR2 YYEKEE (reference sequence). The CDR3 extends over 15 amino acids. For the CDR3, the DNA is TGTGCCAGCAGCCGACTCATACAGGGAAACTACGAGCAGTACTTC. Residues: CASSRLIQGNYEQYF.

V gene TRBV12-3 or TRBV12-4 combines with J gene TRBJ1-4; maybe TRBD1 (5 bases). Deletions cut 7 bases from V and 10 bases from J, with 22 bases between. The CDR3 is 15 amino acids. DNA for the CDR3: TGTGCCAGCACCGTTGGTCAGGGTTCATCCTTAAAACTGTTTTTT. This translates into CASTVGQGSSLKLFF.